This TCR beta chain was found in a study of blood T cell repertoires in COVID-19. Study-level background: The United States, Italy and Spain provided the acute and convalescent COVID-19 samples. The analysed material was cDNA or gDNA that came from T cells, B-cell-depleted T cells, or PBMCs.

The germline V gene has CDR1 MDHEN and CDR2 SYDVKM. V shed 2 bases and J shed 2 bases, with 8 bases lying between them. This CDR3 is 14 amino acids long. Per the authors' pipeline: Counts of nucleated cells, estimated from reference gene primer amplification, were obtained. Some clones are missing from TCRdb's copy, which holds only in-frame ones; the method was immunoSEQ multiplex PCR. V, J and clone size reflect that table, while D and trimming were determined from the DNA. The data hold about 95,000 clones, with about 89% observed a single time. The sequence was collected from a human donor in a cohort sampled during active COVID-19. The V and J genes are TRBV28 and TRBJ2-3, with D unresolved. Material for sequencing was peripheral blood. The CDR3 nucleotides read TGTGCCAGCAGTTTAAAGCTGTACACAGATACGCAGTATTTT. As protein: CASSLKLYTDTQYF.